One T cell receptor (beta chain) is described in this entry. Clones were read by immunoSEQ multiplex PCR, and TCRdb kept only the in-frame ones, dropping some. The sample contains about 89,000 clones, roughly 80% of which appear only once. This sample was included in a study of blood T cell repertoires in COVID-19. Study at large: T cells, B-cell-depleted T cells, or PBMCs supplied cDNA or gDNA.

The CDR3 is 15 amino acids. From germline, CDR1 is SGHVS and CDR2 FQNEAQ. With 1 base removed from V and 3 bases from J, the gap between germline ends came to 10 bases. Material: peripheral blood. The clonotype was recovered from a human donor in a cohort sampled during active COVID-19. The chain combines TRBV7-8 with TRBJ1-5; D gene unclear. The CDR3 nucleotides read TGTGCCAGCAGCTTAGGTGTATGGGCCAATCAGCCCCAGCATTTT. Amino acids: CASSLGVWANQPQHF.